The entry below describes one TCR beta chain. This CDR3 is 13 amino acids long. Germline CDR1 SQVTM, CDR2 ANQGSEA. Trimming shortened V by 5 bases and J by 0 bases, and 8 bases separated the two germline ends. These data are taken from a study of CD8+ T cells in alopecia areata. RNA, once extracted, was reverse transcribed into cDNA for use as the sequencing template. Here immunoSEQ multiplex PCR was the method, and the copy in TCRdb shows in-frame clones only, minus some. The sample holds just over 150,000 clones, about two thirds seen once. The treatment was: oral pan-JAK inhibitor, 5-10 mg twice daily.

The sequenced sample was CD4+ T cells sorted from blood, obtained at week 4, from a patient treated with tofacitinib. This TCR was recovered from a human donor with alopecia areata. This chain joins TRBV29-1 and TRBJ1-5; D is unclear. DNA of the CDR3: TGCAGCGTTTCACAAAATAGCAATCAGCCCCAGCATTTT. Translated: CSVSQNSNQPQHF.